The source of this TCR beta chain is a study of blood T cell repertoires in COVID-19. Turning to the study itself: The United States, Italy and Spain were the sources of the acute and convalescent COVID-19 samples. The analysed material was cDNA or gDNA that came from T cells, B-cell-depleted T cells, or PBMCs.

Original processing notes: Amplified reference gene primers provided the basis for estimating nucleated cell counts. Repertoires were generated with immunoSEQ multiplex PCR, while TCRdb's copy carries only in-frame clones and drops some. Clonal size and the V and J genes are those of that table, whereas D and trimming came from the DNA. The sample lists about 19,000 clones, roughly four fifths seen once, with about 6% in the top ten. J lost 1 base, V lost 4 bases, and 13 bases had no gene match. The CDR3 totals 17 residues. Germline CDR1 SGHRS, CDR2 YFSETQ. This chain uses TRBV5-1 with TRBJ1-1; 7 nucleotides align to TRBD1. Sequenced: peripheral blood. This clonotype originated in a human donor in a cohort sampled during active COVID-19. In DNA, the CDR3 is TGCGCCAGCAGCCTCGGGAGACAGGGATTCACGAACACTGAAGCTTTCTTT. Translating it yields CASSLGRQGFTNTEAFF.